Listed here are 14 T cell receptor beta chains from one sample, sequenced in a study of cytomegalovirus exposure and HLA in healthy donors (dated by TCRdb to the late 2010s). Library construction relied on the immunoSEQ multiplex PCR assay. A mixture of 60 forward primers for TCR Vbeta segments and 13 reverse primers for TCR Jbeta segments was used in the multiplex PCR. The table comes from immuneACCESS by way of TCRdb, which keeps in-frame sequences with V and J called. Part of the clones is missing from these tables; in studies checked, under half for an unresolved V gene and the rest for unknown reasons. The sample contains over 50,000 clones, roughly 83% of them found a single time. The top ten constitute 1.7% of the sample. Material: PBMCs. The receptors shown here come from a man between 40 and 49 years old in good health and CMV-seronegative.

The rearrangement joins TRBV19 to TRBJ1-6; D not resolved. The CDR3 sequence is 16 residues long. Trimming left V 5 bases short and J 0 bases short, with 11 bases between. Germline CDR1 is LNHDA and CDR2 is SQIVND (reference sequence). For the CDR3, the DNA is TGTGCCAGTAGTTCCTACCGGAGCTCCTATAATTCACCCCTCCACTTT. Encoded protein: CASSSYRSSYNSPLHF.

The chain joins TRBV27 to TRBJ1-5, with D hard to call. The CDR3 spans 14 residues. Germline V gene sequence: CDR1 MNHEY, CDR2 SMNVEV (reference sequence). Deletions cut 4 bases from V and 0 bases from J, with 7 bases between. The CDR3 protein is CASSYSISNQPQHF. For the CDR3, the DNA is TGTGCCAGCAGTTATTCCATTAGCAATCAGCCCCAGCATTTT.

The V and J genes are TRBV6-5 and TRBJ2-7, with 8 bases that match TRBD1. Germline V gives CDR1 MNHEY, CDR2 SVGAGI. This CDR3 comprises 14 residues. Unmatched junction bases numbered 10, after V lost 6 bases and J lost 6 bases. In nucleotides, the CDR3 is TGTGCCAGCAGCCGGACAGGGCCCCTGAGCGAGCAGTACTTC. Translating it yields CASSRTGPLSEQYF.

This chain joins TRBV10-2 and TRBJ2-1, with TRBD2 matching over 11 bases. The CDR3 spans 15 residues. V trimming: 6 bases; J trimming: 7 bases; junction bases outside the gene matches: 8. Germline CDR1 reads WSHSY; CDR2 reads SAAADI. The CDR3: CASRIAGGAGNEQFF. CDR3 DNA: TGCGCCAGCAGGATAGCGGGGGGGGCGGGGAATGAGCAGTTCTTC.

The genes are TRBV11-2 and TRBJ1-1; D is uncertain. CDR3 size: 13 residues. V was cut by 2 bases and J by 0 bases, with 4 bases left in between. Germline CDR1 SGHAT, CDR2 FQNNGV. CDR3 residues: CASSLSMNTEAFF. The CDR3 region has the DNA TGTGCCAGCAGCTTATCCATGAACACTGAAGCTTTCTTT.

The V and J genes are TRBV7-8 and TRBJ2-1; 9 positions match TRBD2. Trimming at V came to 0 bases and at J to 3 bases, leaving 6 bases not matched to a gene. CDR3 size: 17 residues. Germline-derived CDR1 and CDR2 are SGHVS and FQNEAQ. CDR3 amino acids: CASSLAYLAGIYNEQFF. The CDR3 nucleotides are TGTGCCAGCAGCTTAGCGTACCTAGCGGGGATCTACAATGAGCAGTTCTTC. The variable domain in full, completed from reference TRBV7-8 and TRBJ2-1, reads GAGVSQSPRYKVAKRGQDVALRCDPISGHVSLFWYQQALGQGPEFLTYFQNEAQLDKSGLPSDRFFAERPEGSVSTLKIQRTQQEDSAVYLCASSLAYLAGIYNEQFFGPGTRLTVL.

The chain employs TRBV9 and TRBJ2-1; no firm D call. This CDR3 spans 11 amino acids. Looked up from germline, CDR1 is SGDLS and CDR2 is YYNGEE. With 4 bases removed from V and 9 bases from J, the gap between germline ends came to 8 bases. The chain's CDR3 is CASSRSFEQFF. The CDR3 DNA reads as TGTGCCAGCAGCCGTAGTTTTGAGCAGTTCTTC.

The CDR3 bases are TGTGCCAGCAGCTTGGTTGGCGGGGGGGCAGAGACCCAGTACTTC. It encodes CASSLVGGGAETQYF. The chain is built from TRBV5-6 and TRBJ2-5; 9 nucleotides align to TRBD2. Germline loops: CDR1 SGHDT, CDR2 YYEEEE. The CDR3 consists of 15 residues. With V trimmed by 0 bases and J by 4 bases, 4 bases remained unmatched.

J is TRBJ2-2 and V is TRBV29-1; 8 bases match TRBD1. The ends lost 5 bases at V and 4 bases at J; junction bases unmatched: 6. Germline CDR1 SQVTM, CDR2 ANQGSEA. The CDR3 covers 14 residues. In DNA, the CDR3 is TGCAGCGTTTTAGGACAGGGAATCACCGGGGAGCTGTTTTTT. It is translated as CSVLGQGITGELFF.

This sequence joins TRBV4-2 and TRBJ2-1, with D possibly TRBD2 on 7 matching bases. Looked up from germline, CDR1 is LGHNA and CDR2 is YNFKEQ. The V end lost 8 bases, the J end lost 9 bases, and 14 bases lay between the germline ends. The CDR3 runs to 12 residues. The CDR3 DNA reads TGTGCCAGCGAGGGGGGGAACGGTGAGCAGTTCTTC. Encoded protein: CASEGGNGEQFF.

Only a few counts were recorded for this clone. In nucleotides, the CDR3 is TGTGCCAGCAGCTTAGTGGGAGTTCAGGAGACCCAGTACTTC. It specifies CASSLVGVQETQYF. V and J are TRBV7-9 and TRBJ2-5, with a tentative D call TRBD2 (5 bases). V was pared by 1 base and J by 5 bases, with 11 bases between. This CDR3 is built from 14 residues. The germline CDR1 and CDR2 sequences are SEHNR and FQNEAQ (reference sequence).

This rearrangement joins TRBV5-4 to TRBJ2-7; D is perhaps TRBD2 (5 bases). The length of the CDR3 is 14 residues. Germline V gene data show CDR1 as SGHNT and CDR2 as YYREEE (reference sequence). V was cut by 4 bases and J by 3 bases, with 14 bases left in between. The CDR3 protein is CASSQRTGNYEQYF. The CDR3 DNA sequence: TGTGCCAGCAGCCAGAGGACTGGGAACTACGAGCAGTACTTC.

The chain carries TRBV7-3 and TRBJ1-5; the D is unclear. Per germline, CDR1 SGHTA and CDR2 FQGTGA. V lost 6 bases to trimming and J lost 1 base, with 13 bases between them. This CDR3 region has 15 residues. The CDR3 loop is CASRATSWSNQPQHF. As DNA, the CDR3 is TGTGCCAGCAGGGCCACCAGTTGGAGCAATCAGCCCCAGCATTTT.

On this clone: The sample carries other DNA sequences with the same CDR3. V is TRBV6-5 and J is TRBJ2-2; TRBD1 agrees at 7 bases. The junction had 3 bases not matched to a gene; V was cut back by 5 bases and J by 0 bases. The CDR3 is made up of 15 amino acids. Looked up from germline, CDR1 is MNHEY and CDR2 is SVGAGI. CDR3 sequence (DNA): TGTGCCAGCAGTACTGGGACAGCGAACACCGGGGAGCTGTTTTTT. It is translated as CASSTGTANTGELFF.